The sequence of this T cell receptor beta chain was determined in a study of Graves' ophthalmopathy and Graves' hyperthyroidism. CDR1 is SGHRS, CDR2 YFSETQ, per germline. The CDR3 runs 16 residues. The V gene end was trimmed by 2 bases and the J gene end by 4 bases; junction bases not matched to a gene: 7. General study findings and limits: The model predicted ophthalmopathy progression with more than 70% sensitivity and around 72% specificity.

This clonotype has only a few counts. What it recognizes is unknown. The study amplified TCR beta CDR3 regions using RNA transcripts. Amplification began with first-round RT-PCR using HTBI primers, then second-round multiplex PCR was performed. Using its own MiXCR run on the multiplex PCR reads, TCRdb lists one record per CDR3 protein. The sample lists about 550,000 distinct CDR3 sequences, about 40% occurring once. The sample consisted of peripheral blood or thyroid tissue (not recorded which). This TCR was recovered from an adult man with Graves' hyperthyroidism. This chain links TRBV5-1 with TRBJ2-2, with TRBD1 identical over 8 bases. The CDR3 spells CASSFMGTGSTGELFF. Written as DNA, the CDR3 is TGCGCCAGCAGCTTTATGGGGACAGGCTCCACCGGGGAGCTGTTTTTT.